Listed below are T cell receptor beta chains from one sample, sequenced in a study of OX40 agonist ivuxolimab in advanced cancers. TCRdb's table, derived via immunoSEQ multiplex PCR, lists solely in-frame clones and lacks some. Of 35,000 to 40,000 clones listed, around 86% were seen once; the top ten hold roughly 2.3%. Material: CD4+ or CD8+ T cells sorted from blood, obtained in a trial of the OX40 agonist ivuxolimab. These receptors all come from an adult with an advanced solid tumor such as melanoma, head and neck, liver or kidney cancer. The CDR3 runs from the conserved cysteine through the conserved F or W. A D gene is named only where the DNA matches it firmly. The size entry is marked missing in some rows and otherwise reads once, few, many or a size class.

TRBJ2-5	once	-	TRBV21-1	TGTGCCAGCAGCAAACGACTAGCGGGGGCGTCGGGGCAGACCCAGTACTTC	CASSKRLAGASGQTQYF
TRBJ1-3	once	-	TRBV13	TGTGCCAGCAGCTCAACAGGGCTCTCTGGAAACACCATATATTTT	CASSSTGLSGNTIYF
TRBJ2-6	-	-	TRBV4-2	TGTGCCAGCAGCCAAGTGGCCGGCTCTGGGGCCAACGTCCTGACTTTC	CASSQVAGSGANVLTF
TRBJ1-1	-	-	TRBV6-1	TGTGCCAGCAGTGATATGGGCCGGGGGGTGAACACTGAAGCTTTCTTT	CASSDMGRGVNTEAFF
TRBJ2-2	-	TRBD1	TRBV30	TGTGCCTGGAGTGTAAGGGGACAGGTTGGATTCGGGGAGCTGTTTTTT	CAWSVRGQVGFGELFF
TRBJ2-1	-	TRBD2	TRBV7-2	TGTGCCAGCAGCCGGGGACTAGCGGGGGGGCATGGGGAGCAGTTCTTC	CASSRGLAGGHGEQFF
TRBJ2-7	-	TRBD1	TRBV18	TGTGCCAGCTCACCACAACGGACAGGGAGCTCCTACGAGCAGTACTTC	CASSPQRTGSSYEQYF
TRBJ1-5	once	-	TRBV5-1	TGCGCCAGCAGCCTAGGGGTAGGTGGAAATCAGCCCCAGCATTTT	CASSLGVGGNQPQHF
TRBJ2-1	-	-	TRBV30	TGTGCCTGGAGTGGACAATCTGCCGCCAACAATGAGCAGTTCTTC	CAWSGQSAANNEQFF
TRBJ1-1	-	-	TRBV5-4	TGTGCCAGCAGCTTCGGGGGGCACACTGAAGCTTTCTTT	CASSFGGHTEAFF
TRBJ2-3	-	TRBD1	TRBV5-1	TGCGCCAGCAGCTTGACAGGGGGCGAAGGCACAGATACGCAGTATTTT	CASSLTGGEGTDTQYF
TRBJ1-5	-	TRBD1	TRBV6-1	TGTGCCAGCAGTGAAGCCTCGGGGACAGTCAATCAGCCCCAGCATTTT	CASSEASGTVNQPQHF
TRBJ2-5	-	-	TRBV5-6	TGTGCCAGCGGCCGGGGGACCCAGTACTTC	CASGRGTQYF
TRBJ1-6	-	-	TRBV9	TGTGCCAGCAGCGTCACAGGGTCGAGGGATTTTTCACCCCTCCACTTT	CASSVTGSRDFSPLHF
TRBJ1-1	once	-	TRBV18	TGTGCCAGCTCACCGGGGGACACTGAAGCTTTCTTT	CASSPGDTEAFF
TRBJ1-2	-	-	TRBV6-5	TGTGCCAGCAGTTATTCGGGCAGCTATGGCTACACCTTC	CASSYSGSYGYTF
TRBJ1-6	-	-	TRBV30	TGTGCCTGGAGACCCCCGAGCTCCTATAATTCACCCCTCCACTTT	CAWRPPSSYNSPLHF
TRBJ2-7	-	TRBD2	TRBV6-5	TGTGCCAGCATGCGGGGGGCGACCTACGAGCAGTACTTC	CASMRGATYEQYF
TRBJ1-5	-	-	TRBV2	TGTGCCAGCGGGGATAACAATCAGCCCCAGCATTTT	CASGDNNQPQHF
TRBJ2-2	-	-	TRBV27	TGTGCCAGCAGCCGAGGGGGGACGACCGGGGAGCTGTTTTTT	CASSRGGTTGELFF
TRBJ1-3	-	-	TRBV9	TGTGCCAGCTCAGGGACAAGCTCTGGAAACACCATATATTTT	CASSGTSSGNTIYF
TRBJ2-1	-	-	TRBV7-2	TGTGCCAGCAGCGTAGCACTTTACCGCCGGGACCCAGAAAACTACAATGAGCAGTTCTTC	CASSVALYRRDPENYNEQFF
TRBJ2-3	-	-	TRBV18	TGTGCCAGCTCACCTCTTGTCCGTCGGGACCCGAGCCCAGATACGCAGTATTTT	CASSPLVRRDPSPDTQYF
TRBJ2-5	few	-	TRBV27	TGTGCCAGCAGTTTGGCAGGGGCAGAGACCCAGTACTTC	CASSLAGAETQYF
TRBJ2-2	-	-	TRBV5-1	TGCGCCAGCAGCTCGGGGCGGGACAGCAATAGGGAGCTGTTTTTT	CASSSGRDSNRELFF
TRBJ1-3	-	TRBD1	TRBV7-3	TGTGCCAGCAGCCACAGGGGCTCTGGAAACACCATATATTTT	CASSHRGSGNTIYF
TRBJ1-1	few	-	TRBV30	TGTGCCTGGAGTGGGAGCCGAGCCGTAAACACTGAAGCTTTCTTT	CAWSGSRAVNTEAFF
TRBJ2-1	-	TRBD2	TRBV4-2	TGTGCCAGCAGCCAGGAATGGGGGACTAGGACCGATGAGCAGTTCTTC	CASSQEWGTRTDEQFF
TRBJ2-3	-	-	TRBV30	TGTGCCTGGAGTGGCCTTGGGACCCCAGATACGCAGTATTTT	CAWSGLGTPDTQYF
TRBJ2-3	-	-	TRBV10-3	TGTGCCACCTTACGGAGGGGCGGGGATAGCACAGATACGCAGTATTTT	CATLRRGGDSTDTQYF
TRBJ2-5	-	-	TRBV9	TGTGCCAGCAGCTTTAATAGCGAGACCCAGTACTTC	CASSFNSETQYF
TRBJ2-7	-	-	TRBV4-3	TGCGCCAGCAGCCCCCTAGTCGGGTACGAGCAGTACTTC	CASSPLVGYEQYF
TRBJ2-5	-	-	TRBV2	TGTGCCAGCAGTGGGGGGTCGGCGGGGAAAGAGACCCAGTACTTC	CASSGGSAGKETQYF
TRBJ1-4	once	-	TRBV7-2	TGTGCCAGTAGTCCATGGCTCGAGGAAAAACTGTTTTTT	CASSPWLEEKLFF
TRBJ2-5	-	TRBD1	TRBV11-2	TGTGCCAGCAGCCAGAACAGGGGTGGAGGAGAGACCCAGTACTTC	CASSQNRGGGETQYF
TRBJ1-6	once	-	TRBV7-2	TGTGCCAGCAGCTTGGGAGTCCCGTATAATTCACCCCTCCACTTT	CASSLGVPYNSPLHF
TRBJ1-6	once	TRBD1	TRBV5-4	TGTGCCAGCAGCTTGGCAGGGGGCAGTATCAATTCACCCCTCCACTTT	CASSLAGGSINSPLHF
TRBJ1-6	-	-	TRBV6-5	TGTGCCAGCAGGCCGGACGGGTATAATTCACCCCTCCACTTT	CASRPDGYNSPLHF
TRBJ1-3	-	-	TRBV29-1	TGCAGCGTTCACTCTGGAAACACCATATATTTT	CSVHSGNTIYF
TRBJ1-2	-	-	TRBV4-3	TGCGCCAGCAGCCAAACCGAGGGCTATGGCTACACCTTC	CASSQTEGYGYTF
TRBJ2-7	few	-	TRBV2	TGTGCCAGCCTTGACGGGGGGCTTTTTTACTACGAGCAGTACTTC	CASLDGGLFYYEQYF
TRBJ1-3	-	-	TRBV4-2	TGTGCCAGCAGCCAAGATGGGGGGGTGGTCTTTGGAAACACCATATATTTT	CASSQDGGVVFGNTIYF
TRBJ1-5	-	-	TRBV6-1	TGTGCCAGCAGTGAAGGCACCCTTCAGGGTCGGGGCAATCAGCCCCAGCATTTT	CASSEGTLQGRGNQPQHF
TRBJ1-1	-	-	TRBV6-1	TGTGCCAGCAGCCGGGACAAGAACACTGAAGCTTTCTTT	CASSRDKNTEAFF
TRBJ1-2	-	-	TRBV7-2	TGTGCCAGCAGCTTTACAGGCTCCGCGGAAGGCTACACCTTC	CASSFTGSAEGYTF
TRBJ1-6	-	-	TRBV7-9	TGTGCCGCGGGTCAAGATGGGATAGGTAATTCACCCCTCCACTTT	CAAGQDGIGNSPLHF
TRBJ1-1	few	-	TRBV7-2	TGTGCCAGCAGCTTCACGAACACTGAAGCTTTCTTT	CASSFTNTEAFF
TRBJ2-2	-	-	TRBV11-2	TGTGCCAGCAGTTATGGACTCTTAGGGGAGCTGTTTTTT	CASSYGLLGELFF
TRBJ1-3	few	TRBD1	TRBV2	TGTGCCACTGGACAGGTGACGGGAAACACCATATATTTT	CATGQVTGNTIYF
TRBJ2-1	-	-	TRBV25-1	TGTGCCAGCAGCGGGCTAACCTACAATGAGCAGTTCTTC	CASSGLTYNEQFF
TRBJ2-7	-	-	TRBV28	TGTGCCAGCAGTTTAGGGACGCGGTCTTCCGAGCAGTACTTC	CASSLGTRSSEQYF
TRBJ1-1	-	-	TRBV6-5	TGTGCCAGCAAAAGGAACACTGAAGCTTTCTTT	CASKRNTEAFF
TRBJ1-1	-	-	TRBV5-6	TGTGCCAGCAGCTTGCCAGAAATGAACACTGAAGCTTTCTTT	CASSLPEMNTEAFF